The subject of this entry is one T cell receptor (beta chain). The antigen is undetermined. This specimen belongs to a study of T cells in localized non-small cell lung cancer. Study outcomes and limitations: Tumor trailed uninvolved adjacent lung in T cell clonality, which peaked there. Heterogeneity is still possible, as just one tumor region was sequenced. Appearances in adjacent lung were noted for a median approximately 50 of the top 100 tumor clones. Longer overall survival accompanied higher blood T cell density.

The germline gives CDR1 SGHTA, CDR2 FQGNSA. The CDR3 is 13 amino acids. With 5 bases removed from V and 12 bases from J, the gap between germline ends came to 14 bases. The assay was immunoSEQ multiplex PCR, and TCRdb's table has in-frame clones only and misses some. The sample contains about 79,000 clones, 88% of which appear only once. The origin of this receptor is a woman between 40 and 69 years old with stage I squamous cell lung carcinoma. The sample consisted of peripheral blood, taken before any cancer treatment. V is TRBV7-2 and J is TRBJ1-6; perhaps TRBD1 as D (5 bases). CDR3 sequence (DNA): TGTGCCAGCAGCCCCCTGGGGGGGGGACCCCTCCACTTT. This codes for CASSPLGGGPLHF.